This T cell receptor (beta chain) was sequenced during a study of metastatic and nonmetastatic thyroid tumors. Turning to the study itself: Both malignant and benign thyroid patients supplied peripheral blood and tumor or nodule tissue samples, across which the repertoires of these patients were then compared.

TCRdb reprocessed the PCR reads using MiXCR. The data show tens of thousands of clones, with 12% seen just once and around 11% held by the top ten. This clone occurred many times. Antigen: not known. Whole-study findings and limits: Versus benign nodules, malignant thyroid tumors reportedly had significantly higher TCR beta diversity, in blood and tumor.

The CDR3 sequence is 17 residues long. V was shortened by 6 bases and J by 1 base, with 20 bases between the two germline ends. Not a single patient had been given any form of treatment at any point before undergoing thyroid surgery. Sequences were obtained from blood. The source is a female donor with papillary thyroid cancer or a benign thyroid nodule (not recorded which). Some clones in this sample may be carry-over from other donors' samples. This chain connects TRBV12-3 or TRBV12-4 to TRBJ2-3; the D gene is possibly TRBD2 (6 bases). The CDR3 is CASSKLTSTLGTDTQYF. The CDR3 DNA sequence: TGTGCCAGCAGCAAGCTGACTAGTACGTTAGGCACAGATACGCAGTATTTT.